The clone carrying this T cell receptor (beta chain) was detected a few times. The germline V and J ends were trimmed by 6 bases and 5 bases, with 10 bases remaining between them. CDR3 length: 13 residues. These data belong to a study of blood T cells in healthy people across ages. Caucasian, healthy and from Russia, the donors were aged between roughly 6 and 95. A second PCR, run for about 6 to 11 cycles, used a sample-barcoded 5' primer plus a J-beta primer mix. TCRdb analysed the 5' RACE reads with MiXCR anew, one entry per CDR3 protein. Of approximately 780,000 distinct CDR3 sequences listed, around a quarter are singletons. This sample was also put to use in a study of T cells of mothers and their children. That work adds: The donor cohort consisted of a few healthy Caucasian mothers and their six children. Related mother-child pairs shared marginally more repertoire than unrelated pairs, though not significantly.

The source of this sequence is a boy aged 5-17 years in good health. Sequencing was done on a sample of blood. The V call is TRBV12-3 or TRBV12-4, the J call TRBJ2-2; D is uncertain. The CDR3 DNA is TGTGCCAGCAGCCTGGTTTGGACCGGGGAGCTGTTTTTT. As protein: CASSLVWTGELFF.